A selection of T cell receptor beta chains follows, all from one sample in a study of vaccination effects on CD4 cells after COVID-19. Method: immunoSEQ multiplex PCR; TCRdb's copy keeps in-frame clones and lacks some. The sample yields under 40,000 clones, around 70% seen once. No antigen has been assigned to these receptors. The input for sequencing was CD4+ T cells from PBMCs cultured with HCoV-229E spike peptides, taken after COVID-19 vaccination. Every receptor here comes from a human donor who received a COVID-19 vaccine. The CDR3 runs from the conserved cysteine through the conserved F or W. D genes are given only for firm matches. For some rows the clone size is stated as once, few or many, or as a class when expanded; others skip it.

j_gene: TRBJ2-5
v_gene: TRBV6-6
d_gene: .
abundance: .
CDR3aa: CASSTPLETQYF
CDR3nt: TGTGCCAGCAGCACCCCCCTCGAGACCCAGTACTTC

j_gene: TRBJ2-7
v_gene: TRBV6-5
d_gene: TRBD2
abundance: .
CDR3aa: CASRGGKGQQYF
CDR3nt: TGTGCCAGCAGGGGGGGGAAGGGACAGCAGTACTTC

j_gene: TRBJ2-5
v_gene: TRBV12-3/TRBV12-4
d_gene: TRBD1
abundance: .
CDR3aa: CASSGQVQTQYF
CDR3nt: TGTGCCAGCAGTGGACAGGTCCAGACCCAGTACTTC

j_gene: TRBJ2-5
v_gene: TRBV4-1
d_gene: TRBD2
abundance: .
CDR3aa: CASSQDRGLAGEETQYF
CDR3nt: TGCGCCAGCAGCCAAGATCGGGGACTAGCGGGAGAAGAGACCCAGTACTTC

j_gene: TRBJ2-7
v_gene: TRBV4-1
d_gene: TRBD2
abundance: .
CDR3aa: CASSHQRGGLYEQYF
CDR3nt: TGCGCCAGCAGCCACCAGCGGGGGGGCTTGTACGAGCAGTACTTC

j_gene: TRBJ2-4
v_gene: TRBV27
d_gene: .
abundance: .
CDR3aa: CASSPQGRGGSLAKNIQYF
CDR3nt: TGTGCCAGCAGTCCCCAGGGCCGTGGGGGGTCCTTAGCCAAAAACATTCAGTACTTC

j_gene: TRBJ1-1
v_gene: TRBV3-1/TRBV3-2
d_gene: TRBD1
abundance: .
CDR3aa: CASRPLDRESEAFF
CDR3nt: TGTGCTTCTCGACCCCTAGACAGGGAATCTGAAGCTTTCTTT

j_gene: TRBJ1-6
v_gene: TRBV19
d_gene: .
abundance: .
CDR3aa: CASSGSWNSPLHF
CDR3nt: TGTGCCAGTAGCGGTAGTTGGAATTCACCCCTCCACTTT

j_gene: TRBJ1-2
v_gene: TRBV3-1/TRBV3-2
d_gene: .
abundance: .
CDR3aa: CASSQDVVRVGYGYTF
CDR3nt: TGTGCCAGCAGCCAAGATGTGGTCAGGGTTGGCTATGGCTACACCTTC

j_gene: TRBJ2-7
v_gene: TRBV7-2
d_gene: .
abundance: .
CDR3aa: CASSQGKRGRYEQYF
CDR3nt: TGTGCCAGCAGCCAGGGGAAGCGGGGTCGCTACGAGCAGTACTTC

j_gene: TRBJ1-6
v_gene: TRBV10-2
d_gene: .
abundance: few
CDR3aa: CASSEVGYNSPLHF
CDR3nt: TGCGCCAGCAGTGAGGTGGGTTATAATTCACCCCTCCACTTT

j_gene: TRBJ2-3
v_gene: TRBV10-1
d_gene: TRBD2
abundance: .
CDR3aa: CASSESGGAGDTQYF
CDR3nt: TGCGCCAGCAGTGAGTCCGGGGGGGCGGGAGATACGCAGTATTTT

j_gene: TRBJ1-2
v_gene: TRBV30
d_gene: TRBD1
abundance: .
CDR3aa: CAWNRGDGYGYTF
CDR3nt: TGTGCCTGGAACAGGGGGGATGGCTATGGCTACACCTTC

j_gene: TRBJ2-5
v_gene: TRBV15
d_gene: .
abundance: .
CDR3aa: CATSTDILQETQYF
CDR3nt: TGTGCCACCAGCACGGACATCCTCCAAGAGACCCAGTACTTC

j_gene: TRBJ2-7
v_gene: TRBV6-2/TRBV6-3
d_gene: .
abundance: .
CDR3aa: CASSYPPRAPEQYF
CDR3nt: TGTGCCAGCAGTTACCCCCCAAGGGCTCCGGAGCAGTACTTC

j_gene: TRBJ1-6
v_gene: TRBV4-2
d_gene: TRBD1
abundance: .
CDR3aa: CASSQEKGASSPLHF
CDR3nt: TGTGCCAGCAGCCAAGAAAAGGGGGCGAGTTCACCCCTCCACTTT

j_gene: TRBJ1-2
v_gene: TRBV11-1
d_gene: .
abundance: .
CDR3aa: CASSPTSGRVSYGYTF
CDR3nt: TGTGCCAGCAGCCCTACCTCTGGCAGGGTATCCTATGGCTACACCTTC

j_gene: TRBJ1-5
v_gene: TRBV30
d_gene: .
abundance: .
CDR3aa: CAWGSQGGNQPQHF
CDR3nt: TGTGCCTGGGGATCCCAGGGTGGTAATCAGCCCCAGCATTTT

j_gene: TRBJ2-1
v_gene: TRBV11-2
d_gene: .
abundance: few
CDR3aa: CASSPNRDREQFF
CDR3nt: TGTGCCAGCAGCCCTAACCGGGACCGTGAGCAGTTCTTC

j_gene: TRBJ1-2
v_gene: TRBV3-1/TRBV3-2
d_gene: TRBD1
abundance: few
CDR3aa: CASTRDSAGYGYTF
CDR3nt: TGTGCCAGCACCCGGGACAGCGCGGGCTATGGCTACACCTTC

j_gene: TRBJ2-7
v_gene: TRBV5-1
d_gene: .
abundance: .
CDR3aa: CASGPGGTDPYEQYF
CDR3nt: TGCGCCAGCGGACCCGGAGGGACGGATCCCTACGAGCAGTACTTC

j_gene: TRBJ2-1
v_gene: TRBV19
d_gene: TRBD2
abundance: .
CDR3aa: CASRRLAGFDEQFF
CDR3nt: TGTGCCAGTCGCCGACTAGCGGGATTCGATGAGCAGTTCTTC

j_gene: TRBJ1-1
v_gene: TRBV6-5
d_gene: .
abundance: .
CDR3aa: CASGLGGENTEAFF
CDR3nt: TGTGCCAGCGGGTTAGGGGGGGAGAACACTGAAGCTTTCTTT

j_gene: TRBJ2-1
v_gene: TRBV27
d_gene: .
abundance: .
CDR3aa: CASSLSEGGYNEQFF
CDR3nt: TGTGCCAGCAGTTTATCGGAGGGTGGCTACAATGAGCAGTTCTTC

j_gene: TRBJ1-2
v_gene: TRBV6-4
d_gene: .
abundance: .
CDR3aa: CARARGEAYGYTF
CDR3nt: TGTGCCCGGGCGCGGGGGGAGGCCTATGGCTACACCTTC

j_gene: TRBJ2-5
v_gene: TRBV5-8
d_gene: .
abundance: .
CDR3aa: CASSLSSSQETQYF
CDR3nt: TGTGCCAGCAGCTTGTCGTCCTCCCAAGAGACCCAGTACTTC

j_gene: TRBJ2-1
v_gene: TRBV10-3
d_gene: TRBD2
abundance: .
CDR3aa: CAISSGSGSSNEQFF
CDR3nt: TGTGCCATCAGCTCTGGAAGCGGGAGTTCGAATGAGCAGTTCTTC

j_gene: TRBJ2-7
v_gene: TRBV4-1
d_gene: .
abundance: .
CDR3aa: CASSHLFDEQYF
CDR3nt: TGCGCCAGCAGCCATCTATTCGACGAGCAGTACTTC

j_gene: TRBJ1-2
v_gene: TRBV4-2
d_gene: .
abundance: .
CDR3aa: CASSLAGGNYGYTF
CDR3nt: TGTGCCAGCAGCCTAGCCGGAGGCAACTATGGCTACACCTTC

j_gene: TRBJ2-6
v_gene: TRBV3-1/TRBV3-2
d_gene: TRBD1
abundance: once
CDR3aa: CASSSGTGSTGANVLTF
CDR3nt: TGTGCCAGCAGCTCCGGGACAGGGTCTACTGGGGCCAACGTCCTGACTTTC

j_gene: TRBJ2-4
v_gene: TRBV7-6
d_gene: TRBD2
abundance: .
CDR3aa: CASSPLDRHLAGEIRAKNIQYF
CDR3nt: TGTGCCAGCAGCCCCCTGGACAGACACTTAGCGGGGGAGATCCGAGCCAAAAACATTCAGTACTTC

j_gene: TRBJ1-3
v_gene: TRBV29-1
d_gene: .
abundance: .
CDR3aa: CSVENPDTRNTIYF
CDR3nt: TGCAGCGTTGAAAATCCAGACACAAGAAACACCATATATTTT

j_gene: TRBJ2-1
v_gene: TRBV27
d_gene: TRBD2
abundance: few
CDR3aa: CASSLSPTPLAGGSYNEQFF
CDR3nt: TGTGCCAGCAGTTTATCGCCTACCCCACTAGCGGGGGGGTCCTACAATGAGCAGTTCTTC

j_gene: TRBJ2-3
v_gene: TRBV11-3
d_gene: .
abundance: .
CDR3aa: CASSLGPGASTDTQYF
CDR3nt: TGTGCCAGCAGCTTAGGTCCAGGGGCTAGCACAGATACGCAGTATTTT

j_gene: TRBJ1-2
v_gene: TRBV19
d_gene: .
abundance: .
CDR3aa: CASSRRQDLYGYTF
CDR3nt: TGTGCCAGTAGTAGACGACAGGACCTCTATGGCTACACCTTC

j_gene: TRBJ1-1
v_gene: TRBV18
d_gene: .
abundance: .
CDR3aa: CASSRVNTEAFF
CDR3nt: TGTGCCAGCTCACGGGTGAACACTGAAGCTTTCTTT

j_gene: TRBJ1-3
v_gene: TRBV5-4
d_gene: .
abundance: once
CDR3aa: CASSLEGGNTIYF
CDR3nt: TGTGCCAGCAGCTTGGAGGGGGGAAACACCATATATTTT

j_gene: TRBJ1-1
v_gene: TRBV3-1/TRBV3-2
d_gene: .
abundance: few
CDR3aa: CASRLGTSRTEAFF
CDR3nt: TGTGCCAGCAGGCTGGGGACATCCCGGACTGAAGCTTTCTTT

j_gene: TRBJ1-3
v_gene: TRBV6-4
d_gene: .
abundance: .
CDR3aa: CASREKHQRPENTIYF
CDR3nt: TGTGCCAGCAGGGAAAAACACCAAAGACCCGAAAACACCATATATTTT

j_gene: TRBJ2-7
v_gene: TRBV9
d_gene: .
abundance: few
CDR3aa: CASSVGSTAGHEQYF
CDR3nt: TGTGCCAGCAGCGTAGGGTCTACGGCAGGCCACGAGCAGTACTTC

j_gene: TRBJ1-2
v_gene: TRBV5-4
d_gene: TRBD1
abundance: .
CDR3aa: CASSSAHRGQNYGYTF
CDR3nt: TGTGCCAGCAGCTCGGCCCACAGGGGGCAAAACTATGGCTACACCTTC

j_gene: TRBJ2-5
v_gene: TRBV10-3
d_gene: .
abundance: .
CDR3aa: CATQGALVVETQYF
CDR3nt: TGTGCCACCCAAGGGGCTCTCGTTGTCGAGACCCAGTACTTC

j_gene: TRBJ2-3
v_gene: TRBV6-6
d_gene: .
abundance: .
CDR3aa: CASRAAGTDTQYF
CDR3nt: TGTGCCAGCAGGGCGGCGGGCACAGATACGCAGTATTTT

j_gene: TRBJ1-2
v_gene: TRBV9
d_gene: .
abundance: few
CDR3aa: CASSASQGYGYTF
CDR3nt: TGTGCCAGCAGCGCATCACAGGGCTATGGCTACACCTTC

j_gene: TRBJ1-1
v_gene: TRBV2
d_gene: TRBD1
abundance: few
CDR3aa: CATGQEVMNTEAFF
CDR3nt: TGTGCCACCGGACAGGAAGTTATGAACACTGAAGCTTTCTTT

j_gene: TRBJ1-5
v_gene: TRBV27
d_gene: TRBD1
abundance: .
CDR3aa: CASSQQGYSNQPQHF
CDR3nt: TGTGCCAGCAGTCAACAGGGGTATAGCAATCAGCCCCAGCATTTT

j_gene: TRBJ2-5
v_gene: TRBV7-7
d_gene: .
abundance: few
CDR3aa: CASTTGRTAQETQYF
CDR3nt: TGTGCCAGCACAACGGGAAGGACAGCCCAAGAGACCCAGTACTTC

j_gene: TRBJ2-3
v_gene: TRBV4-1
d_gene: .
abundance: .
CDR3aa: CASRDTGLVLTDTQYF
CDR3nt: TGCGCCAGCAGAGATACAGGGTTGGTGCTAACAGATACGCAGTATTTT

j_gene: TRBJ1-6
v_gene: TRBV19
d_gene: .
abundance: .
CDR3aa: CASSEGGTLHSPLHF
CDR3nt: TGTGCCAGTTCTGAGGGGGGGACCCTTCATTCACCCCTCCACTTT

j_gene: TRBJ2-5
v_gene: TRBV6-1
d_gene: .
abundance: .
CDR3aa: CASSERKAQETQYF
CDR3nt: TGTGCCAGCAGTGAAAGGAAAGCCCAAGAGACCCAGTACTTC

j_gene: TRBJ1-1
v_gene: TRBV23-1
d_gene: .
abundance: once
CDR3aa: CASSQELTGLRAEAFF
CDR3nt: TGCGCCAGCAGTCAAGAATTAACAGGGCTTCGGGCTGAAGCTTTCTTT

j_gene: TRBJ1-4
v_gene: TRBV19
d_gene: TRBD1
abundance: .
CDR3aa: CASRVRDRDHEKLFF
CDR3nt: TGTGCCAGTAGGGTCCGGGACAGAGACCATGAAAAACTGTTTTTT

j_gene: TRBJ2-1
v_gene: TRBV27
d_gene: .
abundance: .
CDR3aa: CASRSGLDNEQFF
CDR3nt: TGTGCCAGCAGGTCGGGTCTAGACAATGAGCAGTTCTTC

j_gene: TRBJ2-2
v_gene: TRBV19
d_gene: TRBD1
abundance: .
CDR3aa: CASSPGQGAGELFF
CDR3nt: TGTGCCAGTAGCCCGGGACAGGGGGCCGGGGAGCTGTTTTTT

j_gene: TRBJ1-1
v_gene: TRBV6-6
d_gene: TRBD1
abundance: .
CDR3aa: CASSYSRTGGGTEAFF
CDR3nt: TGTGCCAGCAGTTACTCCCGGACAGGGGGCGGCACTGAAGCTTTCTTT

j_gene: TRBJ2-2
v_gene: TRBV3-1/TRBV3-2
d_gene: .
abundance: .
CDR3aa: CASSQPTHTGELFF
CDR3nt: TGTGCCAGCAGCCAGCCGACTCACACCGGGGAGCTGTTTTTT

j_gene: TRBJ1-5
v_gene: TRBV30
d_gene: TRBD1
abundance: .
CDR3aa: CAWSLGTGDQPQHF
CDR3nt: TGTGCCTGGAGTCTAGGGACAGGGGATCAGCCCCAGCATTTT

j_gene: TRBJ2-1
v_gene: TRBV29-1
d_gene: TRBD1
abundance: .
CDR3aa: CSVVFKGAGFNEQFF
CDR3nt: TGCAGCGTTGTTTTCAAGGGGGCTGGGTTCAATGAGCAGTTCTTC

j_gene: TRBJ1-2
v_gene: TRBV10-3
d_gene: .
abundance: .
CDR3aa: CAITVDRQYGYTF
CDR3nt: TGTGCCATCACTGTGGACAGACAGTATGGCTACACCTTC